The next 29 T cell receptor beta chains were all read from a single sample in a study of blood T cell repertoires in COVID-19. TCRdb's table, derived via immunoSEQ multiplex PCR, lists solely in-frame clones and lacks some. This table has about 150,000 clones, approximately 80% appearing once. Sequencing was carried out using peripheral blood. These receptors were collected from a woman aged 60-75 years with COVID-19, enrolled during active disease.

The chain has TRBV10-2 and TRBJ2-6, with 9 bases lining up with TRBD1. Germline CDR1 WSHSY, CDR2 SAAADI. The length of the CDR3 is 19 residues. V trimming: 4 bases; J trimming: 0 bases; junction bases outside the gene matches: 10. This CDR3 reads CASSAPNPGQGSGANVLTF. In DNA, the CDR3 is TGCGCCAGCAGTGCGCCAAATCCGGGACAGGGCTCTGGGGCCAACGTCCTGACTTTC.

The chain carries TRBV30 and TRBJ1-5; TRBD1 aligns across 8 bases. The CDR3 consists of 14 residues. J gave up 6 bases and V 3 bases, and 7 bases lay outside the gene matches. Germline V gene sequence: CDR1 GTSNPN, CDR2 SVGIG (reference sequence). The CDR3 here is CAWSADREGQPQHF. The CDR3 region has the DNA TGTGCCTGGAGCGCGGACAGGGAGGGTCAGCCCCAGCATTTT.

The V gene is TRBV2, the J gene TRBJ1-2, with TRBD1 matching 7 bases. CDR1 SNHLY and CDR2 FYNNEI come from the germline V gene. The CDR3 runs to 12 residues. Trimming cost V 5 bases and J 3 bases; bases outside gene matches: 0. In nucleotides, the CDR3 is TGTGCCAGCAGTCAGGGGGACTATGGCTACACCTTC. Translated: CASSQGDYGYTF.

The V call is TRBV5-1, the J call TRBJ2-7; 7 bases match TRBD2. Germline V gene lookup returns CDR1 SGHRS and CDR2 YFSETQ. J was trimmed by 6 bases and V by 4 bases; bases with no gene match: 7. The CDR3 is 13 amino acids. CDR3 in amino acids: CASSLSGPFEQYF. The CDR3 region has the DNA TGCGCCAGCAGCCTTAGCGGGCCCTTCGAGCAGTACTTC. Full variable domain (remainder filled in from reference TRBV5-1 and TRBJ2-7): KAGVTQTPRYLIKTRGQQVTLSCSPISGHRSVSWYQQTPGQGLQFLFEYFSETQRNKGNFPGRFSGRQFSNSRSEMNVSTLELGDSALYLCASSLSGPFEQYFGPGTRLTVT.

The chain links TRBV6-5 to TRBJ1-2, with D possibly matching TRBD1 (6 bases). Germline V gene sequence: CDR1 MNHEY, CDR2 SVGAGI. The CDR3 extends over 13 amino acids. Trimming stripped 6 bases from V and 4 bases from J, with 12 bases between. Here the CDR3 DNA reads TGTGCCAGCAGCCCCGGACAGAGCTATGGCTACACCTTC. It is translated as CASSPGQSYGYTF.

The V call is TRBV14, the J call TRBJ1-6, with 9 bases identical to TRBD1. Germline trimming cut 4 bases from V and 10 bases from J; bases unmatched to any gene: 5. The CDR3 has 14 amino acids. The V gene's germline CDR1 is SGHDN and CDR2 FVKESK. CDR3 sequence reads: CASSLTGGVSPLHF. In DNA, the CDR3 is TGTGCCAGCAGCCTTACAGGGGGCGTGTCACCCCTCCACTTT. The full variable domain, in which reference TRBV14 and TRBJ1-6 provide the parts outside the CDR3, is EAGVTQFPSHSVIEKGQTVTLRCDPISGHDNLYWYRRVMGKEIKFLLHFVKESKQDESGMPNNRFLAERTGGTYSTLKVQPAELEDSGVYFCASSLTGGVSPLHFGNGTRLTVT.

This sequence joins TRBV5-4 and TRBJ2-7, with D possibly TRBD2 on 6 matching bases. The V end lost 1 base, the J end lost 11 bases, and 16 bases lay between the germline ends. The CDR3 runs to 13 residues. Germline values: CDR1 SGHNT, CDR2 YYREEE (reference sequence). The CDR3 nucleotides read TGTGCCAGCAGCTTGTGGAGGGGAAGTTTTGAGTACTTC. Its protein product is CASSLWRGSFEYF.

The gene calls are TRBV5-6 and TRBJ1-4; D might be TRBD1 (6 bases). Germline CDR1 reads SGHDT; CDR2 reads YYEEEE. Trimming pared 5 bases from V and 8 bases from J, leaving 16 bases between. This CDR3 comprises 14 residues. Here the CDR3 reads CASSSQGFWEKLFF. CDR3 in DNA: TGTGCCAGCAGTTCTCAGGGGTTTTGGGAAAAACTGTTTTTT. Variable domain in full (rest from reference TRBV5-6 and TRBJ1-4): DAGVTQSPTHLIKTRGQQVTLRCSPKSGHDTVSWYQQALGQGPQFIFQYYEEEERQRGNFPDRFSGHQFPNYSSELNVNALLLGDSALYLCASSSQGFWEKLFFGSGTQLSVL.

In the case of this clone: Other DNA variants within this sample encode the same CDR3. This chain joins TRBV19 and TRBJ1-1; D is ambiguous. This CDR3 region has 13 residues. Germline-derived CDR1 and CDR2 are LNHDA and SQIVND (reference sequence). Trimming shortened V by 4 bases and J by 0 bases, and 6 bases separated the two germline ends. The CDR3 reads CASSRQLNTEAFF. The CDR3 region has the DNA TGTGCCAGTAGTAGGCAACTGAACACTGAAGCTTTCTTT. Variable domain in full (rest from reference TRBV19 and TRBJ1-1): DGGITQSPKYLFRKEGQNVTLSCEQNLNHDAMYWYRQDPGQGLRLIYYSQIVNDFQKGDIAEGYSVSREKKESFPLTVTSAQKNPTAFYLCASSRQLNTEAFFGQGTRLTVV.

The chain recombines TRBV10-3 with TRBJ2-5; D may be TRBD1 (6 bases). The V gene's germline CDR1 is ENHRY and CDR2 SYGVKD. The CDR3 is 13 residues long. Trimming pared 9 bases from V and 5 bases from J, leaving 16 bases between. The CDR3 is CAIGQNERETQYF. The CDR3 DNA reads TGTGCCATAGGACAGAACGAGAGGGAGACCCAGTACTTC.

This rearrangement joins TRBV5-1 to TRBJ1-4, with a weak D call TRBD1 (5 bases). The germline V gene has CDR1 SGHRS and CDR2 YFSETQ. CDR3 length: 14 residues. Trimming removed 0 bases from V and 5 bases from J, with 8 bases in between. Here the CDR3 reads CASSLGQLNEKLFF. In DNA form, the CDR3 reads TGCGCCAGCAGCTTGGGACAGTTAAATGAAAAACTGTTTTTT.

The rearrangement uses TRBV7-9 and TRBJ1-6, with 9 bases fitting TRBD1. There are 15 residues in the CDR3. CDR1 is SEHNR, CDR2 FQNEAQ, per germline (reference sequence). The V segment lost 5 bases and the J segment 10 bases; nucleotides outside the gene matches: 9. In nucleotides, the CDR3 is TGTGCCAGCAGCCCGGGCCGACAGGGGGGCTCACCCCTCCACTTT. Its protein product is CASSPGRQGGSPLHF. The complete variable domain, with remaining parts taken from reference TRBV7-9 and TRBJ1-6, reads DTGVSQNPRHKITKRGQNVTFRCDPISEHNRLYWYRQTLGQGPEFLTYFQNEAQLEKSRLLSDRFSAERPKGSFSTLEIQRTEQGDSAMYLCASSPGRQGGSPLHFGNGTRLTVT.

This clone came up a few times. The chain combines TRBV6-5 with TRBJ1-2; no clear D. Between the trimmed V and J ends, which lost 6 bases and 8 bases, there was a span of 10 bases. The CDR3 has 11 residues. Germline V gene data show CDR1 as MNHEY and CDR2 as SVGAGI. In DNA, the CDR3 is TGTGCCAGCAGGACCTCCGGGGGCTACACCTTC. As protein: CASRTSGGYTF.

The J gene is TRBJ1-5, the V gene TRBV6-6; 12 bases align to TRBD1. This CDR3 contains 17 residues. V dropped 5 bases and J dropped 3; count of bases not matched to a gene: 8. Germline assignment: CDR1 MNHNY and CDR2 SVGAGI (reference sequence). The CDR3 DNA sequence: TGTGCCAGCAGTCTCGGGACAGGGGGCGCCGTCAATCAGCCCCAGCATTTT. Its translation: CASSLGTGGAVNQPQHF.

CDR3 in DNA: TGTGCCAGCAGCCAAGAATCCGTGAACACTGAAGCTTTCTTT. Residues: CASSQESVNTEAFF. The rearrangement uses TRBV3-1 (or the pseudogene TRBV3-2) and TRBJ1-1; D gene ambiguous. Trimming stripped 0 bases from V and 0 bases from J, with 5 bases between. Germline V gene lookup returns CDR1 LGHDT and CDR2 YNNKEL (reference sequence). The CDR3 runs 14 residues.

This sequence joins TRBV29-1 and TRBJ1-4; the match to TRBD1 covers 10 bases. CDR1 is SQVTM and CDR2 is ANQGSEA in the germline V gene. With 4 bases clipped from V and 4 bases from J, the junction kept 12 bases outside the gene matches. The CDR3 is made up of 17 amino acids. CDR3 sequence: CSVGAGTGVVGNEKLFF. The CDR3 DNA reads as TGCAGCGTTGGGGCCGGGACAGGGGTTGTGGGTAATGAAAAACTGTTTTTT.

Here the CDR3 reads CASSPDPGQGRTEAFF. In nucleotides, the CDR3 is TGTGCCAGCAGCCCTGACCCCGGACAGGGTCGCACTGAAGCTTTCTTT. V is TRBV3-1 (or the pseudogene TRBV3-2) and J is TRBJ1-1, with 8 bases matching TRBD1. Germline loops: CDR1 LGHDT, CDR2 YNNKEL (reference sequence). The V and J ends lost 4 bases and 4 bases, in that order; junction bases with no gene match: 11. The CDR3 is 16 amino acids.

V gene TRBV12-5 combines with J gene TRBJ2-7, with D perhaps TRBD1 (6 bases). The germline V gene encodes CDR1 LGHNT and CDR2 FRNRAP. The V gene lost 5 bases and the J gene lost 6 bases, with 20 bases spanning the gap. This CDR3 is 15 amino acids long. The CDR3 loop is CASGPPGIGGVEQYF. CDR3 nucleotide sequence: TGTGCTAGTGGTCCGCCGGGAATAGGGGGAGTCGAGCAGTACTTC.

The rearrangement links TRBV5-1 to TRBJ2-1; D may be TRBD2 (5 bases). This CDR3 has 15 residues. The germline CDR1 and CDR2 sequences are SGHRS and YFSETQ. V was pared by 0 bases and J by 6 bases, with 13 bases between. CDR3 sequence reads: CASSLARDVRNEQFF. For the CDR3, the DNA is TGCGCCAGCAGCTTGGCTCGGGATGTTCGCAATGAGCAGTTCTTC.

The chain is built from TRBV11-2 and TRBJ2-1; 11 bases match TRBD2. Losses at the gene ends were 4 bases for V and 5 bases for J; bases not matched to a gene: 10. CDR1 and CDR2 (germline): SGHAT, FQNNGV. The CDR3 totals 17 residues. This CDR3 is CASSSFRTSGRHNEQFF. CDR3 in DNA: TGTGCCAGCAGCTCCTTTAGGACTAGCGGGCGACACAATGAGCAGTTCTTC.

The V and J genes are TRBV5-1 and TRBJ1-2; possibly TRBD1 for D (6 bases). Germline V gives CDR1 SGHRS, CDR2 YFSETQ. With 4 bases removed from V and 6 bases from J, the gap between germline ends came to 13 bases. The CDR3 is 13 residues long. The CDR3 DNA sequence: TGCGCCAGCAGCGTACAGGGTGGGGATGGCTACACCTTC. Translating it yields CASSVQGGDGYTF.

Here the CDR3 reads CASSPFVELNEKLFF. CDR3 sequence (DNA): TGTGCCAGCAGCCCCTTTGTGGAGCTAAATGAAAAACTGTTTTTT. This chain connects TRBV6-9 to TRBJ1-4; D remains unclear. CDR3 length equals 15 residues. Germline CDR1 is MNHGY and CDR2 is SVAAGI. Trimming removed 6 bases from V and 5 bases from J, with 16 bases in between.

This sequence joins TRBV9 and TRBJ2-5; D not resolved. V shed 3 bases and J shed 3 bases, with 9 bases lying between them. Germline V gene sequence: CDR1 SGDLS, CDR2 YYNGEE. The CDR3 is made up of 13 amino acids. The CDR3 reads CASSGIAKETQYF. CDR3 bases: TGTGCCAGCAGCGGTATAGCTAAAGAGACCCAGTACTTC.

V is TRBV4-2 and J is TRBJ2-7; TRBD2 aligns across 7 bases. The CDR3 covers 15 residues. The V and J ends lost 0 bases and 0 bases, in that order; junction bases with no gene match: 2. Germline assignment: CDR1 LGHNA and CDR2 YNFKEQ. The CDR3: CASSQDTSDSYEQYF. The CDR3 DNA is TGTGCCAGCAGCCAAGACACTAGCGACTCCTACGAGCAGTACTTC.

The rearrangement uses TRBV5-1 and TRBJ2-5; TRBD1 matches at 7 bases. The CDR3 totals 16 residues. Germline V gene lookup returns CDR1 SGHRS and CDR2 YFSETQ. Germline trimming cut 4 bases from V and 5 bases from J; bases unmatched to any gene: 14. CDR3 sequence: CASSINTGVRGETQYF. CDR3 in DNA: TGCGCCAGCAGCATAAATACAGGGGTGAGAGGGGAGACCCAGTACTTC.

The chain combines TRBV19 with TRBJ1-1; TRBD1 matches at 7 bases. V lost 3 bases and J lost 1; bases outside the gene matches: 2. Per germline, CDR1 LNHDA and CDR2 SQIVND (reference sequence). The CDR3 spans 14 residues. CDR3 sequence reads: CASSIPGGNTEAFF. The CDR3 bases are TGTGCCAGTAGTATCCCAGGGGGGAACACTGAAGCTTTCTTT.

This chain connects TRBV2 to TRBJ1-5, with 8 bases identical to TRBD1. With V trimmed by 6 bases and J by 2 bases, 9 bases remained unmatched. Germline V gives CDR1 SNHLY, CDR2 FYNNEI. CDR3 length: 16 amino acids. CDR3 loop: CASRGLTGAGNQPQHF. The CDR3 DNA reads TGTGCCAGCAGGGGGTTGACAGGGGCTGGCAATCAGCCCCAGCATTTT.

This chain connects TRBV14 to TRBJ2-3, with 8 bases identical to TRBD1. This CDR3 is built from 16 residues. With 3 bases clipped from V and 1 base from J, the junction kept 6 bases outside the gene matches. The V gene's germline CDR1 is SGHDN and CDR2 FVKESK. This CDR3 reads CASSQKQGGGTDTQYF. The CDR3 DNA follows: TGTGCCAGCAGCCAGAAACAGGGGGGAGGCACAGATACGCAGTATTTT.

V is TRBV7-9 and J is TRBJ1-1, with D perhaps TRBD1 (6 bases). The germline V gene encodes CDR1 SEHNR and CDR2 FQNEAQ (reference sequence). The CDR3 is 14 amino acids. V lost 2 bases to trimming and J lost 4 bases, with 11 bases between them. The CDR3, as DNA: TGTGCCAGCAGCTTATACAGGGAGATCACTGAAGCTTTCTTT. It yields the protein CASSLYREITEAFF.